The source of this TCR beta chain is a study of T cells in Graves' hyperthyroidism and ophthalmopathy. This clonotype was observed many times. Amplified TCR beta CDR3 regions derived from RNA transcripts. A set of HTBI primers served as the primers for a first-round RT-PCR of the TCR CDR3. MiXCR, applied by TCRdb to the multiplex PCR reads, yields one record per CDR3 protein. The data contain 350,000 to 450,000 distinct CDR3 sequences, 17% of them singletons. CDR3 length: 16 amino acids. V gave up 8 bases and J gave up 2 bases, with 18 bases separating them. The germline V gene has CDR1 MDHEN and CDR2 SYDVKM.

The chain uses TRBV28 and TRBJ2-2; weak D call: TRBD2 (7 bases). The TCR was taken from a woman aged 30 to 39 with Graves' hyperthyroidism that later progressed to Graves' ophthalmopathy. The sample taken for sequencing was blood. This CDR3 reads CASASWGGANTGELFF. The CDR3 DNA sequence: TGTGCCAGCGCATCCTGGGGGGGCGCCAACACCGGGGAGCTGTTTTTT.